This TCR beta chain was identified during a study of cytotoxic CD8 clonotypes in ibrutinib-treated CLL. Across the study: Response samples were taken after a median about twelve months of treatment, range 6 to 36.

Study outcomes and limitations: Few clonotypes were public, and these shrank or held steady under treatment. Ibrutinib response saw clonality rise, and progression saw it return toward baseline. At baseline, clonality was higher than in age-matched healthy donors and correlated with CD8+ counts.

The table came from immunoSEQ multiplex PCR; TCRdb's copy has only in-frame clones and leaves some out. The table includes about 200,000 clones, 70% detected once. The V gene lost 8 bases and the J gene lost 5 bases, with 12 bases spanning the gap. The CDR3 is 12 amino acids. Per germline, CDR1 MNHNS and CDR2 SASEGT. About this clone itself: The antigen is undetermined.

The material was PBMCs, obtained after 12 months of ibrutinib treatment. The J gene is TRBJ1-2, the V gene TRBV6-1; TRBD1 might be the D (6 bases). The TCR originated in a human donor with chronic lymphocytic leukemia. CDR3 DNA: TGTGCCAGCCAGGGGACAACTTATGGCTACACCTTC. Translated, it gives CASQGTTYGYTF.